A selection of T cell receptor beta chains follows, all from one sample in a study of T cells during gluten challenge in celiac disease. TCRdb itself ran the single-cell sequencing reads through MiXCR, one entry per CDR3 protein. Altogether 150 to 250 distinct CDR3 sequences are present, around 50% being singletons, with the ten largest covering around 46%. The specimen comprised gluten-specific CD4+ T cells sorted from the duodenum using tetramers, sampled at baseline or on day 14 of gluten challenge (not recorded which). These receptor sequences come from a female donor with celiac disease. CDR3s include the opening cysteine and the closing phenylalanine or tryptophan. D genes are given only for firm matches. For some rows the clone size is stated as once, few or many, or as a class when expanded; others skip it.

clone size: .
J gene: TRBJ1-6
D gene: .
V gene: TRBV6-2/TRBV6-3
CDR3 DNA: TGTGCCAGCAGTTACAACAGAGAATCACCCCTCCACTTT
CDR3 protein: CASSYNRESPLHF

clone size: hyperexpanded
J gene: TRBJ2-3
D gene: TRBD1
V gene: TRBV5-5
CDR3 DNA: TGTGCCAGCAGCGTCGGACAGGCTGAAGATACGCAGTATTTT
CDR3 protein: CASSVGQAEDTQYF

clone size: .
J gene: TRBJ2-3
D gene: .
V gene: TRBV29-1
CDR3 DNA: TGCAGCGTTGAAGATCCACCGAGCACAGATACGCAGTATTTT
CDR3 protein: CSVEDPPSTDTQYF

clone size: .
J gene: TRBJ2-3
D gene: TRBD2
V gene: TRBV28
CDR3 DNA: TGTGCCAGCAGCGGAAGCGGGAGGCTTACAGATACGCAGTATTTT
CDR3 protein: CASSGSGRLTDTQYF

clone size: large
J gene: TRBJ1-1
D gene: .
V gene: TRBV29-1
CDR3 DNA: TGCAGCGGCCAATTAACAGGGTTGGGCACTGAAGCTTTCTTT
CDR3 protein: CSGQLTGLGTEAFF

clone size: .
J gene: TRBJ2-7
D gene: .
V gene: TRBV6-5
CDR3 DNA: TGTGCCAGCAGTCCCGACATGCAGACAGCCTACGAGCAGTACTTC
CDR3 protein: CASSPDMQTAYEQYF

clone size: .
J gene: TRBJ1-5
D gene: .
V gene: TRBV6-2/TRBV6-3
CDR3 DNA: TGTGCCAGCAGGAGGTGGGATCAGCCCCAGCATTTT
CDR3 protein: CASRRWDQPQHF

clone size: .
J gene: TRBJ2-1
D gene: .
V gene: TRBV7-2
CDR3 DNA: TGTGCCAGCAGCTCTACAGGTAACCTTGAGCAGTTCTTC
CDR3 protein: CASSSTGNLEQFF

clone size: few
J gene: TRBJ2-7
D gene: TRBD2
V gene: TRBV29-1
CDR3 DNA: TGCAGCGTGGGGGGAGGGACCTCCTACGAGCAGTACTTC
CDR3 protein: CSVGGGTSYEQYF

clone size: .
J gene: TRBJ2-7
D gene: TRBD1
V gene: TRBV29-1
CDR3 DNA: TGCAGCGTTGAACCAGCGAGGGGGCACGAGCAGTACTTC
CDR3 protein: CSVEPARGHEQYF

clone size: few
J gene: TRBJ1-2
D gene: TRBD1
V gene: TRBV19
CDR3 DNA: TGTGCCAGTAGCAATCGACAGGGGCAAGGCTACACCTTC
CDR3 protein: CASSNRQGQGYTF

clone size: hyperexpanded
J gene: TRBJ1-1
D gene: .
V gene: TRBV6-5
CDR3 DNA: TGTGCCAGCAGCGACAGGACGGGGAGGAACACTGAAGCTTTCTTT
CDR3 protein: CASSDRTGRNTEAFF

clone size: .
J gene: TRBJ1-1
D gene: .
V gene: TRBV27
CDR3 DNA: TGTGCCAGCAGTCCCCTACAGCGGACTGAAGCTTTCTTT
CDR3 protein: CASSPLQRTEAFF

clone size: few
J gene: TRBJ2-3
D gene: TRBD2
V gene: TRBV7-6
CDR3 DNA: TGTGCCAGCAGCCGGCTGGCGGGAGGGCCGGATACGCAGTATTTT
CDR3 protein: CASSRLAGGPDTQYF

clone size: hyperexpanded
J gene: TRBJ2-6
D gene: .
V gene: TRBV4-2
CDR3 DNA: TGTGCCAGCAGCCAAGACTTAGCAGGGACTGGGGCCAACGTCCTGACTTTC
CDR3 protein: CASSQDLAGTGANVLTF

clone size: .
J gene: TRBJ2-7
D gene: .
V gene: TRBV4-1
CDR3 DNA: TGCGCCAGCAGCCAAGACGCACAGCCCAGTCTCTACGAGCAGTACTTC
CDR3 protein: CASSQDAQPSLYEQYF

clone size: few
J gene: TRBJ2-3
D gene: TRBD2
V gene: TRBV7-6
CDR3 DNA: TGTGCCAGCAGCGTCCTAGCGGGGGCCGGCGGAGATACGCAGTATTTT
CDR3 protein: CASSVLAGAGGDTQYF

clone size: .
J gene: TRBJ2-3
D gene: .
V gene: TRBV11-2
CDR3 DNA: TGTGCCAGCAGCCCGCAGGGAGGTATAACGACAGATACGCAGTATTTT
CDR3 protein: CASSPQGGITTDTQYF

clone size: .
J gene: TRBJ1-6
D gene: TRBD1
V gene: TRBV20-1
CDR3 DNA: TGCAGTGCTAGAGATCAGCAGGGGGATAATTCACCCCTCCACTTT
CDR3 protein: CSARDQQGDNSPLHF

clone size: large
J gene: TRBJ2-7
D gene: .
V gene: TRBV19
CDR3 DNA: TGTGCCAGTAGTCCCATGGGGACTTCCTACGAGCAGTACTTC
CDR3 protein: CASSPMGTSYEQYF

clone size: .
J gene: TRBJ2-7
D gene: TRBD2
V gene: TRBV5-6
CDR3 DNA: TGTGCCAGCAGCTTGTTAGGACTAGCAGGGAGTGGAGAGCAGTACTTC
CDR3 protein: CASSLLGLAGSGEQYF

clone size: .
J gene: TRBJ1-2
D gene: TRBD1
V gene: TRBV29-1
CDR3 DNA: TGCAGCGCTGAGACAGGGGCCAATAACTATGGCTACACCTTC
CDR3 protein: CSAETGANNYGYTF

clone size: .
J gene: TRBJ2-2
D gene: .
V gene: TRBV5-6
CDR3 DNA: TGTGCCAGCAGTTTCGGGACTACCGGGGAGCTGTTTTTT
CDR3 protein: CASSFGTTGELFF

clone size: .
J gene: TRBJ2-3
D gene: .
V gene: TRBV7-2
CDR3 DNA: TGTGCCAGCAGCGTCCGGGTGGCAGATACGCAGTATTTT
CDR3 protein: CASSVRVADTQYF

clone size: large
J gene: TRBJ2-3
D gene: TRBD1
V gene: TRBV5-1
CDR3 DNA: TGCGCCAGCAGCCTGGGACAGCCCTTCACAGATACGCAGTATTTT
CDR3 protein: CASSLGQPFTDTQYF

clone size: .
J gene: TRBJ2-1
D gene: TRBD2
V gene: TRBV4-2
CDR3 DNA: TGTGCCAGCAGCCAGTACGGGACTAGCGGAACCACCTACAATGAGCAGTTCTTC
CDR3 protein: CASSQYGTSGTTYNEQFF

clone size: .
J gene: TRBJ2-7
D gene: TRBD1
V gene: TRBV6-2/TRBV6-3
CDR3 DNA: TGTGCCAGCAGCACATTGACAGGGGGGAATTCCGAGCAGTACTTC
CDR3 protein: CASSTLTGGNSEQYF

clone size: .
J gene: TRBJ2-5
D gene: .
V gene: TRBV7-2
CDR3 DNA: TGTGCCAGCAGCATACGGGCCCTAGGGGGAGAGACCCAGTACTTC
CDR3 protein: CASSIRALGGETQYF

clone size: .
J gene: TRBJ2-7
D gene: .
V gene: TRBV20-1
CDR3 DNA: TGCAGTGCTAGTCCAGGGACGGACTACGAGCAGTACTTC
CDR3 protein: CSASPGTDYEQYF

clone size: .
J gene: TRBJ1-5
D gene: .
V gene: TRBV29-1
CDR3 DNA: TGCAGCGTTCGTGCGGGCGGCAATCAGCCCCAGCATTTT
CDR3 protein: CSVRAGGNQPQHF

clone size: .
J gene: TRBJ2-2
D gene: TRBD2
V gene: TRBV29-1
CDR3 DNA: TGCAGCGTCGGGACTAGCGGGGGGGCTGCCGGGGAGCTGTTTTTT
CDR3 protein: CSVGTSGGAAGELFF

clone size: .
J gene: TRBJ2-3
D gene: TRBD2
V gene: TRBV3-1
CDR3 DNA: TGTGCCAGCAGCCCCTGGACTAGCGGGGGCTACACAGATACGCAGTATTTT
CDR3 protein: CASSPWTSGGYTDTQYF

clone size: large
J gene: TRBJ2-2
D gene: .
V gene: TRBV19
CDR3 DNA: TGTGCCAGTACAAATAGTTGGGGCGGGGAGCTGTTTTTT
CDR3 protein: CASTNSWGGELFF

clone size: hyperexpanded
J gene: TRBJ1-6
D gene: .
V gene: TRBV29-1
CDR3 DNA: TGCAGCGTACTGGCAGACTGGGATTCACCCCTCCACTTT
CDR3 protein: CSVLADWDSPLHF

clone size: .
J gene: TRBJ2-3
D gene: .
V gene: TRBV4-3
CDR3 DNA: TGCGCCAGCAGCCTCGGAAGGGGCTCAGATACGCAGTATTTT
CDR3 protein: CASSLGRGSDTQYF

clone size: .
J gene: TRBJ1-1
D gene: TRBD1
V gene: TRBV7-2
CDR3 DNA: TGTGCCAGCAGCAATTGGGGACAGGGTGGCACTGAAGCTTTCTTT
CDR3 protein: CASSNWGQGGTEAFF

clone size: .
J gene: TRBJ2-5
D gene: TRBD1
V gene: TRBV29-1
CDR3 DNA: TGCAGCGTTTCGACAGGGTGGAGCGAGACCCAGTACTTC
CDR3 protein: CSVSTGWSETQYF

clone size: large
J gene: TRBJ2-7
D gene: .
V gene: TRBV19
CDR3 DNA: TGTGCCAGTAGTCCCATGGGGACTCCCTACGAGCAGTACTTC
CDR3 protein: CASSPMGTPYEQYF

clone size: .
J gene: TRBJ1-2
D gene: .
V gene: TRBV5-6
CDR3 DNA: TGTGCCAGCAGCTTGAAAACCTCCTATGGCTACACCTTC
CDR3 protein: CASSLKTSYGYTF

clone size: few
J gene: TRBJ2-5
D gene: .
V gene: TRBV29-1
CDR3 DNA: TGCAGCGCCGATACAGGGTCGGAGACCCAGTACTTC
CDR3 protein: CSADTGSETQYF

clone size: .
J gene: TRBJ1-5
D gene: .
V gene: TRBV19
CDR3 DNA: TGTGCCAGTAGTAGTTCGGGGATAGGCAATCAGCCCCAGCATTTT
CDR3 protein: CASSSSGIGNQPQHF

clone size: once
J gene: TRBJ1-5
D gene: .
V gene: TRBV20-1
CDR3 DNA: TGCAGTGCTCGGCAGGGTAGCAATCAGCCCCAGCATTTT
CDR3 protein: CSARQGSNQPQHF

clone size: .
J gene: TRBJ2-5
D gene: .
V gene: TRBV7-2
CDR3 DNA: TGTGCCAGCAGCTTAAGATCCCGAGACGGTGGGACCCAGTACTTC
CDR3 protein: CASSLRSRDGGTQYF

clone size: few
J gene: TRBJ1-5
D gene: .
V gene: TRBV6-2/TRBV6-3
CDR3 DNA: TGTGCCAGCAGCCCGACCCTTGGGGGAGCCCAGCATTTT
CDR3 protein: CASSPTLGGAQHF

clone size: .
J gene: TRBJ1-4
D gene: .
V gene: TRBV29-1
CDR3 DNA: TGCAGCGTTGCCCTACCGGCTGATGAAAAACTGTTTTTT
CDR3 protein: CSVALPADEKLFF

clone size: hyperexpanded
J gene: TRBJ2-3
D gene: .
V gene: TRBV15
CDR3 DNA: TGTGCCACCAGCTCGTGGGGCACAGATACGCAGTATTTT
CDR3 protein: CATSSWGTDTQYF

clone size: hyperexpanded
J gene: TRBJ1-5
D gene: .
V gene: TRBV20-1
CDR3 DNA: TGCAGTGCTGTTAGACAGGCCGATCAGCCCCAGCATTTT
CDR3 protein: CSAVRQADQPQHF

clone size: .
J gene: TRBJ1-1
D gene: TRBD1
V gene: TRBV15
CDR3 DNA: TGTGCCACCAGCAGAGAGAGGACAGGGGACACTGAAGCTTTCTTT
CDR3 protein: CATSRERTGDTEAFF

clone size: few
J gene: TRBJ1-3
D gene: .
V gene: TRBV5-6
CDR3 DNA: TGTGCCAGCTGTCATCGGACGGAGTACTCTGGAAACACCATATATTTT
CDR3 protein: CASCHRTEYSGNTIYF

clone size: .
J gene: TRBJ1-1
D gene: .
V gene: TRBV20-1
CDR3 DNA: TGCAGTGCCAAATCCGGGAACACTGAAGCTTTCTTT
CDR3 protein: CSAKSGNTEAFF

clone size: .
J gene: TRBJ2-1
D gene: TRBD2
V gene: TRBV29-1
CDR3 DNA: TGCAGCTCCGGGGGGGAGTACAATGAGCAGTTCTTC
CDR3 protein: CSSGGEYNEQFF

clone size: .
J gene: TRBJ1-6
D gene: TRBD1
V gene: TRBV7-8
CDR3 DNA: TGTGCCAGCAGCTTGCCGGGACAGGGGCAGTATTCACCCCTCCACTTT
CDR3 protein: CASSLPGQGQYSPLHF

clone size: .
J gene: TRBJ1-3
D gene: .
V gene: TRBV7-2
CDR3 DNA: TGTGCCAGCAGCTCCAGGGCTGGAAACACCATATATTTT
CDR3 protein: CASSSRAGNTIYF